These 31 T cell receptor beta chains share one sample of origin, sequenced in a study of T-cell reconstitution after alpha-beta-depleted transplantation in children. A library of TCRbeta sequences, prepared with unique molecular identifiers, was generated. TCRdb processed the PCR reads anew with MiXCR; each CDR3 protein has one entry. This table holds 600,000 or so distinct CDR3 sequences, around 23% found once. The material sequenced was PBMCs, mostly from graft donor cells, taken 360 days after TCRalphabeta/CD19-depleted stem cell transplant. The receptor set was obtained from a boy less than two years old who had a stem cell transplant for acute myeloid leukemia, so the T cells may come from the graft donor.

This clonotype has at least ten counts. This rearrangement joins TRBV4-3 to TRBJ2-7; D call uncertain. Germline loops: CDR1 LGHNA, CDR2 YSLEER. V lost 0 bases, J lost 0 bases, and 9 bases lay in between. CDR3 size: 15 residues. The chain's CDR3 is CASSQDRDTSYEQYF. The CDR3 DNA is TGCGCCAGCAGCCAAGATCGCGACACCTCCTACGAGCAGTACTTC.

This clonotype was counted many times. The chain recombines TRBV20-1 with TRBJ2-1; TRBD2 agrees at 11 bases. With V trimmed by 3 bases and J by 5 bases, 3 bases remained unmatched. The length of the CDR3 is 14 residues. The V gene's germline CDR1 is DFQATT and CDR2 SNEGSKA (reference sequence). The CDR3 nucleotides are TGCAGTGCTAGTCTAGCGGGGGGTAACAATGAGCAGTTCTTC. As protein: CSASLAGGNNEQFF.

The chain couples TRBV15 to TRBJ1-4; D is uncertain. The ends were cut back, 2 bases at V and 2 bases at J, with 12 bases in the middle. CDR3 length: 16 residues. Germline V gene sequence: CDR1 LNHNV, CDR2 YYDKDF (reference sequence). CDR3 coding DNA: TGTGCCACCAGCAGATCTCGGGGTTGGACTAATGAAAAACTGTTTTTT. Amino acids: CATSRSRGWTNEKLFF.

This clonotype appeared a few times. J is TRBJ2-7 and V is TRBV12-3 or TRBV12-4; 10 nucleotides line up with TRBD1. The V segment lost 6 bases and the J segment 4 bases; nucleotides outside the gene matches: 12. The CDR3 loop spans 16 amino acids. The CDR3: CASRHSRDRGHYEQYF. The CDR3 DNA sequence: TGTGCCAGCAGGCATTCTCGGGACAGGGGTCATTACGAGCAGTACTTC.

CDR3 sequence reads: CASSPRGGRPTDTQYF. As DNA, the CDR3 is TGTGCCAGCAGCCCAAGGGGCGGGAGACCCACAGATACGCAGTATTTT. The rearrangement links TRBV11-2 to TRBJ2-3, with 7 bases fitting TRBD2. With 5 bases clipped from V and 2 bases from J, the junction kept 10 bases outside the gene matches. Germline CDR1 reads SGHAT; CDR2 reads FQNNGV. The CDR3 loop spans 16 amino acids.

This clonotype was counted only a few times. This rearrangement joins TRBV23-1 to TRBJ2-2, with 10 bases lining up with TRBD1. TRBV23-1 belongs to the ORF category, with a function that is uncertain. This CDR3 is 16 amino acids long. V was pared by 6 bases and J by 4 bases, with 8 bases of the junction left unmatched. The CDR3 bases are TGCGCCAGCAGAGGCCCGACAGGGGGCGGCACCGGGGAGCTGTTTTTT. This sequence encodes CASRGPTGGGTGELFF.

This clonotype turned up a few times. The CDR3 nucleotides are TGTGCCAGCAGTCAAGAGGGGTGGGGGTATAATTCACCCCTCCACTTT. Translated: CASSQEGWGYNSPLHF. This chain connects TRBV12-3 or TRBV12-4 to TRBJ1-6; TRBD1 might be the D (5 bases). CDR3 size: 16 residues. Trimming removed 5 bases at V and 4 bases at J, with 15 bases between.

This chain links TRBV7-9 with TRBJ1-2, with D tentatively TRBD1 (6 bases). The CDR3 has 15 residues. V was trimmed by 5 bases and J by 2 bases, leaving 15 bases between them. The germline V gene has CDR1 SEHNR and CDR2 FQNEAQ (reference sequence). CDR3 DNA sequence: TGTGCCAGCAGCGGCGGGGGGCAGTTAAACTATGGCTACACCTTC. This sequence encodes CASSGGGQLNYGYTF.

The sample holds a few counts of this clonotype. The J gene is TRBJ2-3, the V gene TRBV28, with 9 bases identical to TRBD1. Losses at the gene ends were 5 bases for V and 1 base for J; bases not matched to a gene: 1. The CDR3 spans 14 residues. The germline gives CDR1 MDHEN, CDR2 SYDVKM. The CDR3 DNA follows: TGTGCCAGCAGTCACAGGGGGCGCACAGATACGCAGTATTTT. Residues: CASSHRGRTDTQYF.

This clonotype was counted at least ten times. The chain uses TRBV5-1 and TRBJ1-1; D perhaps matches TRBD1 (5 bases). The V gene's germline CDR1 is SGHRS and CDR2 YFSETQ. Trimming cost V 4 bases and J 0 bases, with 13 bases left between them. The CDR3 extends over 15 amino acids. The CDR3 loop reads CASSEDPGLNTEAFF. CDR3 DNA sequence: TGCGCCAGCAGCGAGGACCCAGGGTTGAACACTGAAGCTTTCTTT.

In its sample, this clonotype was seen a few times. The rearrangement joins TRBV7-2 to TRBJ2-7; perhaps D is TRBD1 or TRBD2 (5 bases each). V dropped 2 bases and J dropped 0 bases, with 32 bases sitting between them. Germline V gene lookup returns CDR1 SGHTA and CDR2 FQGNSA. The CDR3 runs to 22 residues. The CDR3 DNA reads TGTGCCAGCAGCTTATGGGACCGTGCAAACAGACGAACCCGAGGTGGCTCCTACGAGCAGTACTTC. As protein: CASSLWDRANRRTRGGSYEQYF.

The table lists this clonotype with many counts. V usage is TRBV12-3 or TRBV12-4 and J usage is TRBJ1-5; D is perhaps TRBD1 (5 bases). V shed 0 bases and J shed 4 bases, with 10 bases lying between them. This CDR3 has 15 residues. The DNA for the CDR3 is TGTGCCAGCAGTTTAGCAGGGGCGGCAAATCAGCCCCAGCATTTT. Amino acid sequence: CASSLAGAANQPQHF.

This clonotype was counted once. The chain's CDR3 is CSDHRVKDTEAFF. DNA of the CDR3: TGCAGTGACCACAGGGTTAAGGACACTGAAGCTTTCTTT. V and J are TRBV20-1 and TRBJ1-1; maybe TRBD1 (6 bases). Germline V CDR1 and CDR2: DFQATT, SNEGSKA (reference sequence). This CDR3 region has 13 residues. V was cut by 7 bases and J by 3 bases, with 15 bases left in between.

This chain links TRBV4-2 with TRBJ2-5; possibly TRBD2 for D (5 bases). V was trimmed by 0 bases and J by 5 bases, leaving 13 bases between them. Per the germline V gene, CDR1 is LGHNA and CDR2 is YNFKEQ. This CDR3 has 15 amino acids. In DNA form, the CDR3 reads TGTGCCAGCAGCCAAGACCCGGACTTCCCCGAGACCCAGTACTTC. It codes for CASSQDPDFPETQYF.

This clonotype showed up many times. DNA for the CDR3: TGTGCCACCAGTGATAAAACCGCGGAGGAAAGCACAGATACGCAGTATTTT. This translates into CATSDKTAEESTDTQYF. This chain uses TRBV24-1 with TRBJ2-3; TRBD2 might be the D (5 bases). Germline loops: CDR1 KGHDR, CDR2 SFDVKD. Trimming took off 3 bases at V and 0 bases at J, with 15 bases between the two ends. The CDR3 is 17 amino acids.

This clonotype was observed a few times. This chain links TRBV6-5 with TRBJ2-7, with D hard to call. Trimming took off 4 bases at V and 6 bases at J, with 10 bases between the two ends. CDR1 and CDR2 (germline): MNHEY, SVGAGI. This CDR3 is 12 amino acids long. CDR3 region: CASSSGFGEQYV. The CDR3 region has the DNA TGTGCCAGCAGTTCCGGATTTGGCGAGCAGTACGTC.

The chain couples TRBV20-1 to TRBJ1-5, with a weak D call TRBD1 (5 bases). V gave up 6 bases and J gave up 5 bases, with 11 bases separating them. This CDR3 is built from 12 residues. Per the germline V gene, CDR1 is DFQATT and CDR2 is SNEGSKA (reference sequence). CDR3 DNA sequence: TGCAGTGCCGCCCGACAGTATCAGCCCCAGCATTTT. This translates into CSAARQYQPQHF.

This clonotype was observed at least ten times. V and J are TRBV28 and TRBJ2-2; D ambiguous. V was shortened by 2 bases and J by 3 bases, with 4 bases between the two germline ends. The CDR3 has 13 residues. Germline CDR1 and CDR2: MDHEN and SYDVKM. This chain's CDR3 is CASSLGHTGELFF. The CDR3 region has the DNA TGTGCCAGCAGTTTAGGCCACACCGGGGAGCTGTTTTTT.

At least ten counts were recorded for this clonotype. This CDR3 reads CASSPPGTSMSRATQYF. The CDR3 region has the DNA TGTGCCAGCAGCCCACCCGGGACTAGCATGTCTAGGGCAACCCAGTACTTC. This chain connects TRBV7-9 to TRBJ2-5; 9 bases fit TRBD2. The CDR3 contains 17 residues. The V gene's germline CDR1 is SEHNR and CDR2 FQNEAQ (reference sequence). The trim removed 5 bases at V and 8 bases at J, leaving 18 bases unmatched. Full variable domain (remainder filled in from reference TRBV7-9 and TRBJ2-5): DTGVSQNPRHKITKRGQNVTFRCDPISEHNRLYWYRQTLGQGPEFLTYFQNEAQLEKSRLLSDRFSAERPKGSFSTLEIQRTEQGDSAMYLCASSPPGTSMSRATQYFGPGTRLLVL.

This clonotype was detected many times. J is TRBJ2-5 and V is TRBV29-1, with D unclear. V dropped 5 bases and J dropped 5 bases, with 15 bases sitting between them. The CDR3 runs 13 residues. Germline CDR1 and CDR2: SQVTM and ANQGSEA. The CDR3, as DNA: TGCAGCGTTCATGACGGTAGGGTCGAGACCCAGTACTTC. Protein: CSVHDGRVETQYF.

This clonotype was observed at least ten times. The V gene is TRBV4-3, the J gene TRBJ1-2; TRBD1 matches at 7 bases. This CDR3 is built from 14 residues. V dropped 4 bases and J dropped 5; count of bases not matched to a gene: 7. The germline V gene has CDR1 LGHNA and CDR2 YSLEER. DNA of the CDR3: TGCGCCAGCAGCCTTCGGACAGGTCAATATGGCTACACCTTC. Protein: CASSLRTGQYGYTF.

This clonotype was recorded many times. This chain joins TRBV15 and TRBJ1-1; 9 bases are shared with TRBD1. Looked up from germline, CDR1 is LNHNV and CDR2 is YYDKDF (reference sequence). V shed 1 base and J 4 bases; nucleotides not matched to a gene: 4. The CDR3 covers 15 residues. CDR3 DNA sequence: TGTGCCACCAGCAGAGGGGACAGGGTTACCACTGAAGCTTTCTTT. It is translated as CATSRGDRVTTEAFF.

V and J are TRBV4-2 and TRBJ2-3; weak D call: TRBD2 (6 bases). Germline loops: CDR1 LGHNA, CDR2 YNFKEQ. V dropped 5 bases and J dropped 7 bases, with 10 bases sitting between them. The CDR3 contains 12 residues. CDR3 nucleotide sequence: TGTGCCAGCAGCAGGCGGGGTAATACGCAGTATTTT. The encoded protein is CASSRRGNTQYF.

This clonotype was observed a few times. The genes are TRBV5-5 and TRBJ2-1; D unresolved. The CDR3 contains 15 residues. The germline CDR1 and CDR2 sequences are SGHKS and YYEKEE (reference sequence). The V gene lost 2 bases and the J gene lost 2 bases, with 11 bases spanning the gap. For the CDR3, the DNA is TGTGCCAGCAGCTTTGTCGGTGAACCCTACAATGAGCAGTTCTTC. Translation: CASSFVGEPYNEQFF. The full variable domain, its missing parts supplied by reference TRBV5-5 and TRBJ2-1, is DAGVTQSPTHLIKTRGQQVTLRCSPISGHKSVSWYQQVLGQGPQFIFQYYEKEERGRGNFPDRFSARQFPNYSSELNVNALLLGDSALYLCASSFVGEPYNEQFFGPGTRLTVL.

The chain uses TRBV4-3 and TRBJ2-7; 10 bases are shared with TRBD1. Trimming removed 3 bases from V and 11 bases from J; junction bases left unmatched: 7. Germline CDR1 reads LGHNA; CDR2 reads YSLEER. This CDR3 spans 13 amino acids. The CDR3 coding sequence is TGCGCCAGCAGCCAGGACAGGGGGGAATGGAAGTACTTC. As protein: CASSQDRGEWKYF.

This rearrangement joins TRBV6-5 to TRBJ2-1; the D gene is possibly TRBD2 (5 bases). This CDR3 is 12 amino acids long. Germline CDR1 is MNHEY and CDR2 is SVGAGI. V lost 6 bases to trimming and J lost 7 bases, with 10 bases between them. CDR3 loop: CASRTTGNEQFF. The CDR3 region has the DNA TGTGCCAGCAGGACTACGGGGAATGAGCAGTTCTTC.

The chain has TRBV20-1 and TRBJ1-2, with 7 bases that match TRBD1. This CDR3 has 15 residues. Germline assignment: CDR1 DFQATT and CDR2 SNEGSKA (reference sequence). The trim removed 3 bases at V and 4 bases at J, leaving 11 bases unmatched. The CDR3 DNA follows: TGCAGTGCTAGCTCCCCCGGGACAGCCACCTATGGCTACACCTTC. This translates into CSASSPGTATYGYTF.

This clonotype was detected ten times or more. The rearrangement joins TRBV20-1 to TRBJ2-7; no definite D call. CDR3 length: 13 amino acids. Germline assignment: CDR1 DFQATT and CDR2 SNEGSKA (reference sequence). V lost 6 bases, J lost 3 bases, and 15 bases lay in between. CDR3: CSALGRLGYEQYF. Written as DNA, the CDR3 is TGCAGTGCCCTAGGCAGGTTGGGCTACGAGCAGTACTTC.

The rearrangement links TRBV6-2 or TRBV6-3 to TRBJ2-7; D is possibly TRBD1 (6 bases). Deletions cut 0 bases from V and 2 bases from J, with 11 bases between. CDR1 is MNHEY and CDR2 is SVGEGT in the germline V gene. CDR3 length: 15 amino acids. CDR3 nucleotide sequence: TGTGCCAGCAGTTACTCCAGGGGCCCAACCTACGAGCAGTACTTC. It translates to CASSYSRGPTYEQYF.

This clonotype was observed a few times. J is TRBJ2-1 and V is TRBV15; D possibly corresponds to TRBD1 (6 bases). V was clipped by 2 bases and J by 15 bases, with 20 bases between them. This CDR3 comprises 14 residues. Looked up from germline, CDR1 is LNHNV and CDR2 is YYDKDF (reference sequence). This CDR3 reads CATSRTPGQPSLFF. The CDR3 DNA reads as TGTGCCACCAGCAGAACTCCGGGACAACCCTCCCTGTTCTTC.

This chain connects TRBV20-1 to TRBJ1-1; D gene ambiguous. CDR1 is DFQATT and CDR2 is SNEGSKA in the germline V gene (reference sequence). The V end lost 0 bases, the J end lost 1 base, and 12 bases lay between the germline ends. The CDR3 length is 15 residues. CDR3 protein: CSARDWSRGNTEAFF. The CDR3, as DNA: TGCAGTGCTAGAGATTGGTCGCGGGGGAACACTGAAGCTTTCTTT.